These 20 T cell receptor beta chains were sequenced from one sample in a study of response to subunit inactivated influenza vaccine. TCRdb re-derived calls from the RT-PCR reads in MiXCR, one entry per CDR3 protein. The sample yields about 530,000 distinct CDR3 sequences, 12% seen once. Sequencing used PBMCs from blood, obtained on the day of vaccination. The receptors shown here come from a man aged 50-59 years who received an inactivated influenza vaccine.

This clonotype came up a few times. CDR3 coding DNA: TGTGCCAGCAGCCCGGTCAGGGACACCGGGGAGCTGTTTTTT. Protein: CASSPVRDTGELFF. This sequence joins TRBV7-2 and TRBJ2-2; D is possibly TRBD1 (5 bases). The CDR3 runs to 14 residues. Germline assignment: CDR1 SGHTA and CDR2 FQGNSA. Trimming cost V 5 bases and J 3 bases, with 10 bases left between them.

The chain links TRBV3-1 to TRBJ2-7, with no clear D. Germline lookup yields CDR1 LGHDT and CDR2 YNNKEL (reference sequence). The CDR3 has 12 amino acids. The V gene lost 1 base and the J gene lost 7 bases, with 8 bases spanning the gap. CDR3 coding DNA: TGTGCCAGCAGCCAAGTAAGGAAGGAGCAGTACTTC. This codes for CASSQVRKEQYF.

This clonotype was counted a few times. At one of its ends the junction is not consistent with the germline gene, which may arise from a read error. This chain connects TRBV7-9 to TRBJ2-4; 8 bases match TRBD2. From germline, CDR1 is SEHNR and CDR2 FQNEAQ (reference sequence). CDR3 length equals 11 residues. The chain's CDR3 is CASGDSGTRHF. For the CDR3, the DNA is TGTGCCAGCGGGGATAGCGGGACTAGGCACTTC.

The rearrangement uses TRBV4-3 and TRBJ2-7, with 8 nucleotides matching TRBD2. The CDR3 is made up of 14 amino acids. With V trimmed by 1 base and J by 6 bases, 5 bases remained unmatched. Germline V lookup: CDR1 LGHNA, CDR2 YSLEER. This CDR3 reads CASSQVGLAGEQYF. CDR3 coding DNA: TGCGCCAGCAGCCAAGTCGGGCTAGCGGGCGAGCAGTACTTC.

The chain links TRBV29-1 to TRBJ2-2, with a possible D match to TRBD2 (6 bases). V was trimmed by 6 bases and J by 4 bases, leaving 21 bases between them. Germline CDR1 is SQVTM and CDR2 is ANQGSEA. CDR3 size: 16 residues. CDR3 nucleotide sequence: TGCAGCGTCCGACCGGGGCAGGGACTTGGCACCGGGGAGCTGTTTTTT. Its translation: CSVRPGQGLGTGELFF.

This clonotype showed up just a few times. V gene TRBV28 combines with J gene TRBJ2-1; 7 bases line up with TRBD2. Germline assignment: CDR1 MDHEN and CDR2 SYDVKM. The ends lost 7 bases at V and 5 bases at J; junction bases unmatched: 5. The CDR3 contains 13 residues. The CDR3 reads CASIARENNEQFF. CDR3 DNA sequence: TGTGCCAGCATCGCGCGGGAGAACAATGAGCAGTTCTTC.

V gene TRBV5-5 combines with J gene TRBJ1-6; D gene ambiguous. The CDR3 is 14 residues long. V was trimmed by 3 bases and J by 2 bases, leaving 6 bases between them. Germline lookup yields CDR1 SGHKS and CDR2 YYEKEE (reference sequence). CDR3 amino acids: CASSSGPYNSPLHF. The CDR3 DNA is TGTGCCAGCAGCTCCGGGCCCTATAATTCACCCCTCCACTTT.

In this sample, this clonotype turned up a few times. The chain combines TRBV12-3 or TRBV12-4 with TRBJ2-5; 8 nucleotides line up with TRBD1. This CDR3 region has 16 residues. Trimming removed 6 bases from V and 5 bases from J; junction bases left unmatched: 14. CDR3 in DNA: TGTGCCAGCAGCCTACGACAGGGGAACGTTCGGGAGACCCAGTACTTC. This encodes CASSLRQGNVRETQYF.

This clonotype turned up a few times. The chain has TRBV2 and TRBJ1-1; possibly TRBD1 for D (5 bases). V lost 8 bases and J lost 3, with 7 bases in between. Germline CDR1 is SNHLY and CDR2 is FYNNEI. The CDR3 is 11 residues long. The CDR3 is CASGGDTEAFF. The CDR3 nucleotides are TGTGCCAGCGGGGGTGACACTGAAGCTTTCTTT.

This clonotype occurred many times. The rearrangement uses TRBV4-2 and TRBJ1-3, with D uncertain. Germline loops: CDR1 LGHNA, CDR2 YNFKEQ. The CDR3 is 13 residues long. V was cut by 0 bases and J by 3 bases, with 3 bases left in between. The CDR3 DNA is TGTGCCAGCAGCCAAGATAGTGGAAACACCATATATTTT. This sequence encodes CASSQDSGNTIYF.

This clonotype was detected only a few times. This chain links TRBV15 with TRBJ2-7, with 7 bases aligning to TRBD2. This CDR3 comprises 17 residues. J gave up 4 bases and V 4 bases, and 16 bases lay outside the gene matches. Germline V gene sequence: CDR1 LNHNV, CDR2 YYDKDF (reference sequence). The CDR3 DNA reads TGTGCCACCAGCACGCATCTCCAGCTAGCGGACACATACGAGCAGTACTTC. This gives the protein CATSTHLQLADTYEQYF.

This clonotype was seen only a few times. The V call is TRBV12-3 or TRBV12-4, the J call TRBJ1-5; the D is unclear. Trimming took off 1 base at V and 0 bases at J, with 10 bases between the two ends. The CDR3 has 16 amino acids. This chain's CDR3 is CASSLGIGNSNQPQHF. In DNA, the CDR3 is TGTGCCAGCAGTTTAGGGATAGGGAATAGCAATCAGCCCCAGCATTTT.

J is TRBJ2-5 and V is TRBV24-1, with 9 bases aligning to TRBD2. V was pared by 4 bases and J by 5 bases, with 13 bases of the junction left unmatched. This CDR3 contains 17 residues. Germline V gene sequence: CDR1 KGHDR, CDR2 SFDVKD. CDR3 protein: CATSDSWRGGLYETQYF. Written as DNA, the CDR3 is TGTGCCACCAGTGACTCCTGGCGGGGGGGCCTCTATGAGACCCAGTACTTC.

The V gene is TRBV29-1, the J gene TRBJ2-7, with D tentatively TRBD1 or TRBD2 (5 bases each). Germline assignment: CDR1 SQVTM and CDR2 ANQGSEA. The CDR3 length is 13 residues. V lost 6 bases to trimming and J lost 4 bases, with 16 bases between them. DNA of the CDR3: TGCAGCGTCAAGGGGCGGCTAGCATACGAGCAGTACTTC. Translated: CSVKGRLAYEQYF.

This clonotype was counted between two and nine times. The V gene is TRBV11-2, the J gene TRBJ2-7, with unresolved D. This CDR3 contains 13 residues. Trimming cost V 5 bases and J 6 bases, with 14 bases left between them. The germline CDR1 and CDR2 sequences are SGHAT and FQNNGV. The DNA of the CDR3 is TGTGCCAGCAGCCCAGGCCATCCCCCCGAGCAGTACTTC. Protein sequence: CASSPGHPPEQYF.

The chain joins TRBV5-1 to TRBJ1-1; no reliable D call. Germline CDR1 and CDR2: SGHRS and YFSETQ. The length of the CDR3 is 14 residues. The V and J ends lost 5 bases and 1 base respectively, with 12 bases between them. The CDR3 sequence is CASSVRGSNTEAFF. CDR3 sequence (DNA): TGCGCCAGCAGTGTGAGAGGGTCGAACACTGAAGCTTTCTTT. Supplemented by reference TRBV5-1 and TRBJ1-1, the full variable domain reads KAGVTQTPRYLIKTRGQQVTLSCSPISGHRSVSWYQQTPGQGLQFLFEYFSETQRNKGNFPGRFSGRQFSNSRSEMNVSTLELGDSALYLCASSVRGSNTEAFFGQGTRLTVV.

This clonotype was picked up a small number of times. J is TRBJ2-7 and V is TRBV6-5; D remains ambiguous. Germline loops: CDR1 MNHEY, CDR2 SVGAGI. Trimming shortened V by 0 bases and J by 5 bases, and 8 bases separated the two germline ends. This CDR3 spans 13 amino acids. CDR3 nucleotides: TGTGCCAGCAGTTACTCGAAGGCCCACGAGCAGTACTTC. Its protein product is CASSYSKAHEQYF.

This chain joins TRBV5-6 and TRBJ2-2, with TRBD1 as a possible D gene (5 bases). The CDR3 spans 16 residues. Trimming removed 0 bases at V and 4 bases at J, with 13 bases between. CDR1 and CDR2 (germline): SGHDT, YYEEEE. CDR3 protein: CASSLGSGFGTGELFF. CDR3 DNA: TGTGCCAGCAGCTTGGGATCAGGGTTCGGCACCGGGGAGCTGTTTTTT.

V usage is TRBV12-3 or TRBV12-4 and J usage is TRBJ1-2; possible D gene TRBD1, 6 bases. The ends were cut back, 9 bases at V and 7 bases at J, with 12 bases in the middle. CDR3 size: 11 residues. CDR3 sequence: CASQQGFGYTF. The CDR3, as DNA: TGTGCCAGTCAACAGGGCTTTGGCTACACCTTC.

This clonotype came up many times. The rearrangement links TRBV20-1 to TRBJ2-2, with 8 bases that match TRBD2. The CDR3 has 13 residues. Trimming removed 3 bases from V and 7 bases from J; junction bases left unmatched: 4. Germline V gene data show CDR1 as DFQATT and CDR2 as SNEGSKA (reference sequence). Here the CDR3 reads CSASELADGELFF. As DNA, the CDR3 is TGCAGTGCTAGTGAACTAGCGGACGGGGAGCTGTTTTTT.